The 7 T cell receptor beta chains given below trace back to one sample, sequenced in a study of T cell repertoires in cytomegalovirus infection. No antigen is known for these receptors. TCRdb re-derived calls from the reads in MiXCR, one entry per CDR3 protein. The sample has approximately 730,000 distinct CDR3 sequences; approximately 33% are singletons. The starting material was cultured PBMCs, obtained from culture after CMV antigen stimulation. These receptor sequences come from a human donor in good health (CMV status not recorded). Some clones in this sample may be carry-over from other donors' samples.

This clonotype was seen a few times. The chain is built from TRBV11-2 and TRBJ1-2; TRBD1 agrees at 9 bases. The V gene end was trimmed by 4 bases and the J gene end by 3 bases; junction bases not matched to a gene: 6. This CDR3 is 15 amino acids long. The germline CDR1 and CDR2 sequences are SGHAT and FQNNGV. CDR3: CASSSGTGWDYGYTF. CDR3 in DNA: TGTGCCAGCAGCTCAGGGACAGGGTGGGACTATGGCTACACCTTC.

This chain uses TRBV2 with TRBJ2-3, with D unclear. Per germline, CDR1 SNHLY and CDR2 FYNNEI. There are 12 residues in the CDR3. Trimming cost V 7 bases and J 6 bases, with 11 bases left between them. The CDR3 DNA reads as TGTGCCAGCAAGGGTTCATGGGATACGCAGTATTTT. This gives the protein CASKGSWDTQYF.

Regarding this clonotype: This may be a read error: a much more frequent sequence differs by one nucleotide. J is TRBJ1-1 and V is TRBV19, with no clear D. CDR1 LNHDA and CDR2 SQIVND come from the germline V gene (reference sequence). CDR3 length: 14 amino acids. As DNA, the CDR3 is TGTGCCAGTAGTGGTCGGGCCTCGAACACTAAAGCTTTCTTT. Protein sequence: CASSGRASNTKAFF.

The chain uses TRBV11-2 and TRBJ1-5; unclear D gene. Trimming left V 0 bases short and J 3 bases short, with 15 bases between. The germline CDR1 and CDR2 sequences are SGHAT and FQNNGV. The length of the CDR3 is 17 residues. The CDR3 coding sequence is TGTGCCAGCAGCTTAGAGGGAACCTATGTGCTCAATCAGCCCCAGCATTTT. Protein product: CASSLEGTYVLNQPQHF.

V gene TRBV20-1 combines with J gene TRBJ2-3; the D gene is possibly TRBD2 (5 bases). This CDR3 has 16 residues. Trimming took 1 base from V and 2 from J, leaving 16 bases between them. The germline V gene encodes CDR1 DFQATT and CDR2 SNEGSKA (reference sequence). DNA of the CDR3: TGCAGTGCTAGAGCCGGAGGAGCAGAGCCCACAGATACGCAGTATTTT. Translating it yields CSARAGGAEPTDTQYF.

V gene TRBV20-1 combines with J gene TRBJ2-3; no reliable D call. V was clipped by 3 bases and J by 3 bases, with 4 bases between them. Germline loops: CDR1 DFQATT, CDR2 SNEGSKA (reference sequence). The CDR3 consists of 11 residues. This CDR3 is CSASTTDTQYF. The CDR3 coding sequence is TGCAGTGCTAGTACGACAGATACGCAGTATTTT.

This clonotype has just a few counts. The V gene is TRBV6-1, the J gene TRBJ1-4; unclear D gene. CDR3 length equals 10 residues. The V gene's germline CDR1 is MNHNS and CDR2 SASEGT. With 2 bases removed from V and 13 bases from J, the gap between germline ends came to 5 bases. In DNA form, the CDR3 reads TGTGCCAGCAGTGAAATTGTACTGTTTTTT. Translating it yields CASSEIVLFF.